This T cell receptor beta chain is drawn from a study of blood T cell repertoires in COVID-19. V was shortened by 0 bases and J by 6 bases, with 6 bases between the two germline ends. The CDR3 consists of 13 residues. CDR1 and CDR2 (germline): SGHRS, YFSETQ. Authors' data handling: Researchers report that nucleated cell counts were estimated from reference gene primer amplification. Clones were read by immunoSEQ multiplex PCR, and TCRdb kept only the in-frame ones, dropping some. V and J calls and clone size come straight from that table; D and trimming were deduced from the DNA. Of roughly 200,000 clones listed, 81% were seen once; the top ten hold approximately 11%.

V gene TRBV5-1 combines with J gene TRBJ2-2, with D perhaps matching TRBD1 (5 bases). Sequenced material: peripheral blood. The clonotype comes from a woman between 40 and 50 years old with COVID-19, enrolled during active disease. The CDR3 nucleotides are TGCGCCAGCAGCTTGGTGGGGCCCGGGGAGCTGTTTTTT. Translated, it gives CASSLVGPGELFF.